This is a list of T cell receptor beta chains from one sample in a study of T cells in Graves' hyperthyroidism and ophthalmopathy. TCRdb reprocessed the multiplex PCR reads via MiXCR and lists one record per CDR3 protein. The data hold more than 500,000 distinct CDR3 sequences, with about 46% observed a single time. The sample was peripheral blood or thyroid tissue (not recorded which). Receptor source: an adult woman with Graves' disease, either hyperthyroidism or ophthalmopathy (not recorded which). CDR3s include the opening cysteine and the closing phenylalanine or tryptophan. The order of the fields is V gene, CDR3 protein.

V gene: TRBV2; CDR3 protein: CASSTYRDGQKLFF
V gene: TRBV5-6; CDR3 protein: CASCLGTAREQYF
V gene: TRBV7-9; CDR3 protein: CASSLQDTLNTEAFF
V gene: TRBV20-1; CDR3 protein: CSALGQRNTEAFF
V gene: TRBV6-5; CDR3 protein: CASSYSSPGQGATSEAFF
V gene: TRBV7-2; CDR3 protein: CASSFGGSGSYEQYF
V gene: TRBV25-1; CDR3 protein: CASSAKYNSPLHF
V gene: TRBV20-1; CDR3 protein: CSARDGTAFATNEKLFF
V gene: TRBV2; CDR3 protein: CASSTDRLGKNIQYF
V gene: TRBV20-1; CDR3 protein: CSARDIRPTEAFF
V gene: TRBV10-3; CDR3 protein: CAIKEASHSFGEQFF
V gene: TRBV20-1; CDR3 protein: CSASRNTGELFF
V gene: TRBV19; CDR3 protein: CASSILGRGRTEAFF
V gene: TRBV7-2; CDR3 protein: CASSGPLGDTQYF
V gene: TRBV7-2; CDR3 protein: CASNLPSSMSSYEQYF
V gene: TRBV29-1; CDR3 protein: CSVEGGSMNTEAFF
V gene: TRBV20-1; CDR3 protein: CSARDNRLDLYEQYF
V gene: TRBV7-8; CDR3 protein: CASSGRVNEKLFF
V gene: TRBV7-9; CDR3 protein: CASSLDWTEHYGYTF
V gene: TRBV20-1; CDR3 protein: CSAPGLAGDEQYF
V gene: TRBV7-9; CDR3 protein: CASSLYGRSNYGYTF
V gene: TRBV7-9; CDR3 protein: CASSLAFGAGVGNTIYF
V gene: TRBV2; CDR3 protein: CASSEAWGGYGYTF
V gene: TRBV10-3; CDR3 protein: CASRGGRGGFTDTQYF
V gene: TRBV7-9; CDR3 protein: CASSLDSTAETQYF
V gene: TRBV29-1; CDR3 protein: CSVEQGNSPLHF
V gene: TRBV12-3/TRBV12-4; CDR3 protein: CASSPGTLGWAFF
V gene: TRBV7-3; CDR3 protein: CASSFQGQDGAFF
V gene: TRBV10-3; CDR3 protein: CAISEFLGLNTEAFF
V gene: TRBV5-4; CDR3 protein: CASSGDRSVYGYTF
V gene: TRBV2; CDR3 protein: CASRAGTWVNTIYF
V gene: TRBV7-2; CDR3 protein: CASSLAGAGVQYF
V gene: TRBV19; CDR3 protein: CASSIVQNTEAFF
V gene: TRBV2; CDR3 protein: CASVEEQGAQTYGYTF
V gene: TRBV7-6; CDR3 protein: CASSLAPAGSEYGYTF
V gene: TRBV7-9; CDR3 protein: CASSLARYHTEAFF
V gene: TRBV5-4; CDR3 protein: CASSPDAVLADTQYF
V gene: TRBV2; CDR3 protein: CASSEGYTGELFF
V gene: TRBV27; CDR3 protein: CASSLLRGGSPLHF
V gene: TRBV7-8; CDR3 protein: CASSLEDSRGYGYTF
V gene: TRBV9; CDR3 protein: CASSVGVLVPGELFF
V gene: TRBV10-2; CDR3 protein: CASSERMGEREQYF
V gene: TRBV5-1; CDR3 protein: CASSPGQQLNSPLHF
V gene: TRBV2; CDR3 protein: CASSGQRGNQPQHF
V gene: TRBV10-3; CDR3 protein: CAIKRDSYEQYF
V gene: TRBV9; CDR3 protein: CASSVGGTVNEKLFF
V gene: TRBV24-1; CDR3 protein: CATSDLYYWGQYLMNTEVLF
V gene: TRBV5-1; CDR3 protein: CASSLDPGANQPQHF
V gene: TRBV18; CDR3 protein: CASSQLQASGNTIYF
V gene: TRBV29-1; CDR3 protein: CSVTESMNTEAFF
V gene: TRBV10-3; CDR3 protein: CAIGRGGTDAAQHF
V gene: TRBV25-1; CDR3 protein: CASSEWKESYEQYF
V gene: TRBV20-1; CDR3 protein: CSAPGDRLNQPQHF
V gene: TRBV7-9; CDR3 protein: CASSPPTGGRIEKLFF
V gene: TRBV27; CDR3 protein: CASSRQGLVGYTF